Listed below are T cell receptor beta chains from one sample, sequenced in a study of T cells in localized non-small cell lung cancer. Some clones are missing from TCRdb's copy, which holds only in-frame ones; the method was immunoSEQ multiplex PCR. The sample consists of around 100,000 clones, roughly 87% of them appearing once. The material was peripheral blood, obtained before any cancer treatment. The source is a man aged 40 to 75 with stage I squamous cell lung carcinoma. CDR3s include the opening cysteine and the closing phenylalanine or tryptophan. The D gene is left open where the match is weak. Part of the rows lack a size; the others show once, few, many or a class for expanded clones.

d_gene | abundance | j_gene | v_gene | CDR3aa | CDR3nt
. | . | TRBJ1-1 | TRBV7-9 | CASSLGGMNTEAFF | TGTGCCAGCAGCTTAGGTGGGATGAACACTGAAGCTTTCTTT
. | . | TRBJ2-7 | TRBV7-2 | CASSLDRGSYEQYF | TGTGCCAGCAGCTTGGATCGAGGGAGCTACGAGCAGTACTTC
. | . | TRBJ2-7 | TRBV11-2 | CASSLDRTGRYEQYF | TGTGCCAGCAGCTTAGATCGTACAGGGCGTTACGAGCAGTACTTC
TRBD1 | few | TRBJ1-2 | TRBV9 | CASSAQGMANGYTF | TGTGCCAGCAGCGCACAGGGGATGGCAAATGGCTACACCTTC
. | . | TRBJ1-1 | TRBV10-2 | CASSESPGIGPGETEAFF | TGCGCCAGCAGTGAGTCCCCAGGGATTGGACCCGGGGAAACTGAAGCTTTCTTT
TRBD2 | . | TRBJ2-1 | TRBV4-1 | CASSQEAGGSYNEQFF | TGCGCCAGCAGCCAAGAAGCGGGGGGTTCCTACAATGAGCAGTTCTTC
. | . | TRBJ2-3 | TRBV11-2 | CASRADTQYF | TGTGCCAGCAGGGCAGATACGCAGTATTTT
. | . | TRBJ1-2 | TRBV19 | CASSIGTDYGYTF | TGTGCCAGTAGTATCGGGACGGATTATGGCTACACCTTC
. | . | TRBJ1-2 | TRBV2 | CASSRPDKGGYTF | TGTGCCAGCAGTCGCCCGGACAAGGGGGGCTACACCTTC
. | . | TRBJ1-4 | TRBV30 | CAWKQEGVNEKLFF | TGTGCCTGGAAACAGGAGGGAGTTAATGAAAAACTGTTTTTT
TRBD1 | . | TRBJ2-5 | TRBV10-3 | CAISEGPGQRQETQYF | TGTGCCATCAGTGAGGGGCCGGGACAGCGCCAAGAGACCCAGTACTTC
. | once | TRBJ1-2 | TRBV5-1 | CASSTSDDYGYTF | TGCGCCAGCAGCACTTCAGATGACTATGGCTACACCTTC
. | . | TRBJ1-3 | TRBV4-3 | CASSQGNTIYF | TGCGCCAGCAGCCAAGGAAACACCATATATTTT
. | . | TRBJ1-1 | TRBV7-8 | CASSVTRTVEAFF | TGTGCCAGCAGCGTAACTCGGACAGTTGAAGCTTTCTTT
. | . | TRBJ1-1 | TRBV5-1 | CASSLVNLNTEAFF | TGCGCCAGCAGCTTGGTAAACCTGAACACTGAAGCTTTCTTT
TRBD2 | . | TRBJ2-7 | TRBV6-6 | CASSYGGEPYEQYF | TGTGCCAGCAGTTACGGGGGGGAGCCCTACGAGCAGTACTTC
TRBD1 | few | TRBJ2-5 | TRBV19 | CASSPRTTGEETQYF | TGTGCCAGTAGTCCGAGAACGACAGGGGAAGAGACCCAGTACTTC
TRBD2 | . | TRBJ2-1 | TRBV7-9 | CASSPRTSGSNEQFF | TGTGCCAGCAGCCCCCGGACTAGCGGCAGCAATGAGCAGTTCTTC
. | . | TRBJ1-2 | TRBV5-6 | CASSLGQVFGYGYTF | TGTGCCAGCAGCTTGGGACAGGTCTTTGGGTATGGCTACACCTTC
. | . | TRBJ2-1 | TRBV7-2 | CASSSQGFSYNEQFF | TGTGCCAGCAGCTCACAGGGATTCTCCTACAATGAGCAGTTCTTC
. | . | TRBJ2-1 | TRBV7-9 | CASSFSVSSYNEQFF | TGTGCCAGCAGCTTTAGCGTGAGCTCCTACAATGAGCAGTTCTTC
. | many | TRBJ1-1 | TRBV5-4 | CASSGGTHTEAFF | TGTGCCAGCAGCGGAGGGACTCACACTGAAGCTTTCTTT
TRBD2 | . | TRBJ2-3 | TRBV7-2 | CASSLGPTSGGADTQYF | TGTGCCAGCAGCTTAGGACCGACTAGCGGGGGGGCAGATACGCAGTATTTT
. | . | TRBJ1-2 | TRBV4-1 | CASSHPYGYTF | TGCGCCAGCAGCCACCCGTATGGCTACACCTTC
TRBD1 | . | TRBJ1-1 | TRBV5-1 | CASSSTGGLMNTEAFF | TGCGCCAGCAGCTCGACAGGGGGCTTGATGAACACTGAAGCTTTCTTT
. | . | TRBJ2-2 | TRBV7-9 | CASRTGTSNTGELFF | TGTGCCAGCAGGACCGGGACATCGAACACCGGGGAGCTGTTTTTT
TRBD1 | . | TRBJ1-1 | TRBV5-1 | CASSWTGINEAFF | TGCGCCAGCAGCTGGACAGGGATCAATGAAGCTTTCTTT
TRBD1 | . | TRBJ2-3 | TRBV15 | CATSSRDRGPDTQYF | TGTGCCACCAGCAGCCGGGACAGGGGACCAGATACGCAGTATTTT
TRBD1 | once | TRBJ1-1 | TRBV6-5 | CASTLDRATEAFF | TGTGCCAGCACTCTTGACAGGGCCACTGAAGCTTTCTTT
. | . | TRBJ2-2 | TRBV11-3 | CASSFGGALSGELFF | TGTGCCAGCAGCTTCGGGGGAGCTTTATCCGGGGAGCTGTTTTTT
TRBD1 | . | TRBJ1-6 | TRBV11-2 | CASSLVGGTSPNSPLHF | TGTGCCAGCAGCTTAGTAGGGGGCACTTCCCCTAATTCACCCCTCCACTTT
TRBD2 | . | TRBJ2-3 | TRBV4-3 | CASSQGAGGLADTQYF | TGCGCCAGCAGCCAAGGAGCGGGGGGGCTGGCAGATACGCAGTATTTT
TRBD1 | once | TRBJ2-3 | TRBV18 | CASSPQAQGGTDTQYF | TGTGCCAGCTCACCACAGGCGCAGGGGGGCACAGATACGCAGTATTTT
. | . | TRBJ2-7 | TRBV5-1 | CASSLGGGTHEQYF | TGCGCCAGCAGCTTGGGAGGAGGGACCCACGAGCAGTACTTC
. | . | TRBJ2-3 | TRBV2 | CAIGRYQADTQYF | TGTGCCATCGGACGCTACCAAGCCGATACGCAGTATTTT
. | medium-sized | TRBJ2-1 | TRBV6-6 | CASSHGLEGGHEQFF | TGTGCCAGCAGCCATGGACTAGAGGGGGGGCATGAGCAGTTCTTC
. | few | TRBJ1-3 | TRBV7-8 | CASSARGIGNTIYF | TGTGCCAGCAGCGCCCGGGGGATTGGAAACACCATATATTTT
. | . | TRBJ1-2 | TRBV10-3 | CAISEGSGSNYGYTF | TGTGCCATCAGTGAGGGGTCTGGTTCTAACTATGGCTACACCTTC
. | . | TRBJ1-1 | TRBV7-8 | CASSLVWSGLLQASSVNTEAFF | TGTGCCAGCAGCTTAGTGTGGTCCGGGTTGTTACAGGCGAGCTCAGTGAACACTGAAGCTTTCTTT
. | few | TRBJ2-7 | TRBV6-1 | CASSESGSPPGYEQYF | TGTGCCAGCAGTGAAAGTGGGAGTCCCCCTGGCTACGAGCAGTACTTC
TRBD1 | . | TRBJ1-6 | TRBV5-1 | CASSLDAAGTGGSPLHF | TGCGCCAGCAGCTTGGATGCTGCCGGGACAGGGGGATCACCCCTCCACTTT
TRBD1 | . | TRBJ1-2 | TRBV2 | CASSEALRGQAGGYGYTF | TGTGCCAGCAGTGAAGCGCTGAGGGGCCAGGCAGGGGGTTATGGCTACACCTTC
. | . | TRBJ1-5 | TRBV28 | CASSLGGGNQPQHF | TGTGCCAGCAGTTTAGGGGGCGGCAATCAGCCCCAGCATTTT
TRBD1 | few | TRBJ2-4 | TRBV19 | CASSSSGTGSLMAKNIQYF | TGTGCCAGTAGTTCCTCCGGGACAGGATCCCTTATGGCCAAAAACATTCAGTACTTC
. | . | TRBJ2-7 | TRBV18 | CASSPVQGMNTDEQYF | TGTGCCAGCTCACCAGTACAGGGAATGAATACTGACGAGCAGTACTTC
. | . | TRBJ1-2 | TRBV9 | CASSPRLQGPYGYTF | TGTGCCAGCAGCCCCCGCCTCCAGGGCCCCTATGGCTACACCTTC